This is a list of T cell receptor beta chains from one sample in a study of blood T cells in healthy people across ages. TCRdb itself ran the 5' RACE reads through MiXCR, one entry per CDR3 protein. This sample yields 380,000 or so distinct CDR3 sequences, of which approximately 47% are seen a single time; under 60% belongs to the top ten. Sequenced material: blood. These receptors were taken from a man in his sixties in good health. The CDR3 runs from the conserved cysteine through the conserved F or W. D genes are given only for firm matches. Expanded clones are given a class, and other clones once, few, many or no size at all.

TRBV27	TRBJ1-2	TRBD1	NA	TGTGCCAGCAGTGCCCCCGGGACAGGGTCTGGTGGCTACACCTTC	CASSAPGTGSGGYTF
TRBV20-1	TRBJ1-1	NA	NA	TGCAGTGCCAACGAAGAGTATGAAGCTTTCTTT	CSANEEYEAFF
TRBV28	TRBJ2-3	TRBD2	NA	TGTGCCAGCACGCCCAGGGCGGGAGAAGGAGCAGATACGCAGTATTTT	CASTPRAGEGADTQYF
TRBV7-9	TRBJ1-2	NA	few	TGTGCCAGCAGCTTTTCTGGGGGCGCGAGTGGCTACACCTTC	CASSFSGGASGYTF
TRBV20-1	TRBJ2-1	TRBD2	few	TGCAGTGCTATCGGCCTAGCGGGGTACAATGAGCAGTTCTTC	CSAIGLAGYNEQFF
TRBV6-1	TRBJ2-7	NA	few	TGTGCTAGCAGTGAAGAACGGGGGCGGGCCTACGAGCAGTACTTC	CASSEERGRAYEQYF
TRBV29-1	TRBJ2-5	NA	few	TGCAGCGTTCGGGTAGCTACGAGGGAAGAGACCCAGTACTTC	CSVRVATREETQYF
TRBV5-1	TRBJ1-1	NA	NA	TGCGCCAGTCAGCTCGCGGGGAACACTGAAGCTTTCTTT	CASQLAGNTEAFF
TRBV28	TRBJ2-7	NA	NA	TGTGCCAGCAGTTTTGCCGGACAGAGATCCTACGAGCAGTACTTC	CASSFAGQRSYEQYF
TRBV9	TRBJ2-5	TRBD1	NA	TGTGCCAGCAGCGCCGCGGGACAGGCCAGTCGAGAGCAGTACTTC	CASSAAGQASREQYF
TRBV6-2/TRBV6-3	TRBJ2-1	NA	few	TGTGCCAGCAGTTACTCGTCAGCGTATGAGCAGTTCTTC	CASSYSSAYEQFF
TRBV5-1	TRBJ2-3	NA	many	TGCGCCAGCAGCCCTGGGGGGTCGGGCGGCGATACGCAGTATTTT	CASSPGGSGGDTQYF
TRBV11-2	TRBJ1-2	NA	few	TGTGCCAGCAGCCTAGAGGTTCGGGCTAACTATGGCTACACCTTC	CASSLEVRANYGYTF
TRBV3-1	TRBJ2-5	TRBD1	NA	TGTGCCAGCAGCCTTTACGGACAGGGAAAAGAGACCCAGTACTTC	CASSLYGQGKETQYF
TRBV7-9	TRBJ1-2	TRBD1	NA	TGTGCCAGCAGCTTAGATGGGACAGCTAACTATGGCTACACCTTC	CASSLDGTANYGYTF
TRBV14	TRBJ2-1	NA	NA	TGTGCCAGCAGCCAGCTAGGTGACGATGAGCAGTTCTTC	CASSQLGDDEQFF
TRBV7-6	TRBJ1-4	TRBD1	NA	TGTGCCAGCAGCTCCCGGACAGGAATTGCAACTAATGAAAAACTGTTTTTT	CASSSRTGIATNEKLFF
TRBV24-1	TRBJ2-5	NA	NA	TGTGCCGCCAGTGATTTTGGGGGGACGGGCAATGAGCAGTACTTC	CAASDFGGTGNEQYF
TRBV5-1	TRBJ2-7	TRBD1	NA	TGCGCCAGCAGCGGGACAGGGCTCACCTACGAGCAGTACTTC	CASSGTGLTYEQYF
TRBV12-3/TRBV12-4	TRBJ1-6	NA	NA	TGTGCCAGCAGCCCGATGGGGGCGAAGAATTCACCCCTCCACTTT	CASSPMGAKNSPLHF
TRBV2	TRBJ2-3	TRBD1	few	TGTGCCAGCGGACGGGACAGGGGGCCAGATACGCAGTATTTT	CASGRDRGPDTQYF
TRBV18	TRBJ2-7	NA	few	TGTGCCAGCTCACCCCCCAGTGGGGGCCTAACCTACGAGCAGTACTTC	CASSPPSGGLTYEQYF
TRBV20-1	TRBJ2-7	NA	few	TGCAGTGCTAGAGATTGGGGACGTGCGAGCTCCTACGAGCAGTACTTC	CSARDWGRASSYEQYF
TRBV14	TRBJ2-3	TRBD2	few	TGTGCCAGCAGCGTCGGCGGGGGGATCACAGATACGCAGTATTTT	CASSVGGGITDTQYF
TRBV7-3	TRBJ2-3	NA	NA	TGTGCCAGCAGCTTAACGGGGTACCCAGATACGCAGTATTTT	CASSLTGYPDTQYF
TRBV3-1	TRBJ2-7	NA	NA	TGTGCCAGCAGCCAACGCCCGGGAGACCGATCCTACGAGCAGTACTTC	CASSQRPGDRSYEQYF
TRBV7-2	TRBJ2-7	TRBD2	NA	TGTGCCAGCAGCTTGCCCGGGACTAGGGGCTACGAGCAGTACTTC	CASSLPGTRGYEQYF
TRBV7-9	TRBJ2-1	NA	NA	TGTGCCAGCAGCCCCACGGTAGGAGGCGCCTACAATGAGCAGTTCTTC	CASSPTVGGAYNEQFF
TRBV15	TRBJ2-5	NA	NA	TGTGCCACCAGCAACCTCAGGGCAGGACTCCGACATCAGCAGTACTTC	CATSNLRAGLRHQQYF
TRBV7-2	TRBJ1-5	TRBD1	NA	TGTGCCAGCAGCGTAGACAGGGATCAGCCCCAGCATTTT	CASSVDRDQPQHF
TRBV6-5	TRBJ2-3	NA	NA	TGTGCCAGCAGCCCCGAGGGGTTCACTTCCACAGATACGCAGTATTTT	CASSPEGFTSTDTQYF
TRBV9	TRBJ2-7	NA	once	TGTGCCAGCAGCGTAGGACTCGAGAGCTCCTACGAGCAGTACTTC	CASSVGLESSYEQYF
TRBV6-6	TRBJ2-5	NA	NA	TGTGCCAGCAGTTACGATTCGGGGGTACCGGAGACCCAGTACTTC	CASSYDSGVPETQYF
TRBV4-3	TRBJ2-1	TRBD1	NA	TGCGCCAGCAGCCCCCGACAGGGGATATACAATGAGCAGTTCTTC	CASSPRQGIYNEQFF
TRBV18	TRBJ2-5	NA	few	TGTGCCAGCTCACCACCGGGGACTGGTAGGGAGCAGTACTTC	CASSPPGTGREQYF
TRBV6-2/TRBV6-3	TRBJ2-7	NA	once	TGTGCCAGCAGTCCAAGGGGGGCCCTCTCCTACGAGCAGTACTTC	CASSPRGALSYEQYF
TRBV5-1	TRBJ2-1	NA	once	TGCGCCAGCAGTAGGGACTCGGTAGCGGCCTACAATGAGCAGTTCTTC	CASSRDSVAAYNEQFF
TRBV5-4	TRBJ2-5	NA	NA	TGTGCCAGCAGCCTGCCGGGGACCGGGGAGCAGTACTTC	CASSLPGTGEQYF
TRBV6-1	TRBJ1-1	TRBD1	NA	TGTGCCAGCAGGAGACAGGGTGTGACTGAAGCTTTCTTT	CASRRQGVTEAFF
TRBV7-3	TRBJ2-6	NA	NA	TGTGCCAGCAGCTCTCCCAGCTCTGGGGCCAACGTCCTGACTTTC	CASSSPSSGANVLTF
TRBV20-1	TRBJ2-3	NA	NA	TGCAGTGCTAGAGATACCTTACTAGTGGGCACAGATACGCAGTATTTT	CSARDTLLVGTDTQYF
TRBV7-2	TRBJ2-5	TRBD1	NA	TGTGCCAGCAGCTTATTACCCGGGACAGAATTGGATCAGGAGACCCAGTACTTC	CASSLLPGTELDQETQYF
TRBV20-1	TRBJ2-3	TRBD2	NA	TGCAGTGCTAGAGATCAGACTAGCGGGGTATCCGATACGCAGTATTTT	CSARDQTSGVSDTQYF
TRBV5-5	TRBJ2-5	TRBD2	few	TGTGCCAGCAGCTTGGGAACTAGCGTTCGGGAGACCCAGTACTTC	CASSLGTSVRETQYF
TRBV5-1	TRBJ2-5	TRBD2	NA	TGCGCCAGCAGCAGGGACGGGACTAGCGGGGACAATGAGCAGTACTTC	CASSRDGTSGDNEQYF
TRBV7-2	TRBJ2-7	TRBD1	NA	TGTGCCAGCAGACAGGGGTTGGGGACAGGAGCCTACGAGCAGTACTTC	CASRQGLGTGAYEQYF
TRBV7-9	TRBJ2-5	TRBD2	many	TGTGCCAGCAGCAAAGACGACGGGCGGGGGGTCCAAGAGACCCAGTACTTC	CASSKDDGRGVQETQYF
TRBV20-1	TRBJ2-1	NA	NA	TGCAGTGCTAGATCAGGGGCTTCCTACAATGAGCAGTTCTTC	CSARSGASYNEQFF
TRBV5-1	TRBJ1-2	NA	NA	TGCGCCAGCAGCTTGGCCGCGGACACCAACTATGGCTACACCTTC	CASSLAADTNYGYTF
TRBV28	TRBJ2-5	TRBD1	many	TGTGCCAGCAGTACGAGGACAGGGGCGGTTGAGACCCAGTACTTC	CASSTRTGAVETQYF
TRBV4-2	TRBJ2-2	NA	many	TGTGCCAGCAGCCAAGAGGACTCCTCCTCCGGGGAGCTGTTTTTT	CASSQEDSSSGELFF
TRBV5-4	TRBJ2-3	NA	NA	TGTGCCAGCAGCTTGGCCGGCGGGGACGCCGCTACGCAGTATTTT	CASSLAGGDAATQYF
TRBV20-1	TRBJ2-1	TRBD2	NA	TGCAGTGCTAGTACCCCGGGACTAGCGGGTCAGTACAATGAGCAGTTCTTC	CSASTPGLAGQYNEQFF
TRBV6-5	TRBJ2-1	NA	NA	TGTGCCAGCAGTTACTTTAAACGCCAGGGTGAGCAGTTCTTC	CASSYFKRQGEQFF
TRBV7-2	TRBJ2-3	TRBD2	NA	TGTGCCAGCAGCTCAAATAGCGGGGTAGGTACGCAGTATTTT	CASSSNSGVGTQYF
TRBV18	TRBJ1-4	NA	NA	TGTGCCAGCTCACCTCTCCCACCCAGTGCAGCTAATGAAAAACTGTTTTTT	CASSPLPPSAANEKLFF
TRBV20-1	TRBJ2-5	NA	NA	TGCAGTGCTTCCAACCAAAGGGGAATCCAAGAGACCCAGTACTTC	CSASNQRGIQETQYF
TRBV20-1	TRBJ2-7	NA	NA	TGCAGTGCTGGGCTACAGGGTTTCTACGAGCAGTACTTC	CSAGLQGFYEQYF